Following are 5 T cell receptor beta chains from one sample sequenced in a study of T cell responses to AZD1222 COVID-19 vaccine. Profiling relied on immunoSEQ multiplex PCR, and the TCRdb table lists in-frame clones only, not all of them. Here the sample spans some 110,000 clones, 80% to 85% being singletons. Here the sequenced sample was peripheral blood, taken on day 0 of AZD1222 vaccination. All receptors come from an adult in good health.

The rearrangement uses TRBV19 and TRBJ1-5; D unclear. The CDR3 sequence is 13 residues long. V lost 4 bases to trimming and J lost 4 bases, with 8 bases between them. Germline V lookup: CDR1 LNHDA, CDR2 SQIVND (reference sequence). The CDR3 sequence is CASSNDGNQPQHF. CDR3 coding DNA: TGTGCCAGTAGTAACGACGGGAATCAGCCCCAGCATTTT.

The CDR3 DNA is TGTGCCAGCTGGGGGTATTCCTACGAGCAGTACTTC. Encoded protein: CASWGYSYEQYF. The genes are TRBV28 and TRBJ2-7, with D possibly being TRBD1 or TRBD2 (5 bases each). Germline assignment: CDR1 MDHEN and CDR2 SYDVKM. V gave up 8 bases and J gave up 1 base, with 9 bases separating them. This CDR3 contains 12 residues.

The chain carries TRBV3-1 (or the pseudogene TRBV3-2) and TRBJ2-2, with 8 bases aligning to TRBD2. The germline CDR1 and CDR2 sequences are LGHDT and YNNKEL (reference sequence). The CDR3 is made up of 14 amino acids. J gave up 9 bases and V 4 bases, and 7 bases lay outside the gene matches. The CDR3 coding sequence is TGTGCCAGCAGCCCACCGGGACTAGTCCGGGAGCTGTTTTTT. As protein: CASSPPGLVRELFF.

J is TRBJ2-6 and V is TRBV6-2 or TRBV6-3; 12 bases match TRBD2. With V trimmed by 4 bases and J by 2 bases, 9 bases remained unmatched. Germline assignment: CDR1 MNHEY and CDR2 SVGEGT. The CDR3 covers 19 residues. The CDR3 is CASSFSLAGGVAGANVLTF. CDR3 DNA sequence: TGTGCCAGCAGTTTCTCACTAGCGGGGGGCGTAGCTGGGGCCAACGTCCTGACTTTC.

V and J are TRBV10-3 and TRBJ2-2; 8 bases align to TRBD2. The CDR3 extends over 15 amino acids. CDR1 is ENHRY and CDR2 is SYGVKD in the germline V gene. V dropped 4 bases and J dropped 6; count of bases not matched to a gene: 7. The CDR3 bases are TGTGCCATCAGTGCCTCTCCGGGACTAGCCGGGGAGCTGTTTTTT. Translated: CAISASPGLAGELFF.